These 20 T cell receptor beta chains were all obtained from the same sample, sequenced in a study of cytomegalovirus exposure and HLA in healthy donors. Here immunoSEQ multiplex PCR was the method, and the copy in TCRdb shows in-frame clones only, minus some. The sample yields 110,000 or so clones, about 85% seen once. The source material was PBMCs. The source of these receptors is a woman aged 18-30 years in good health and CMV-seronegative.

CDR3 loop: CAWSVGASGGPYNEQFF. DNA of the CDR3: TGTGCCTGGAGTGTGGGTGCTAGCGGGGGACCCTACAATGAGCAGTTCTTC. This sequence joins TRBV30 and TRBJ2-1, with 10 bases identical to TRBD2. Germline V gives CDR1 GTSNPN, CDR2 SVGIG (reference sequence). V was pared by 0 bases and J by 2 bases, with 7 bases of the junction left unmatched. The CDR3 length is 17 residues.

This sequence joins TRBV7-9 and TRBJ2-1; D is possibly TRBD1 (5 bases). V lost 5 bases to trimming and J lost 6 bases, with 17 bases between them. CDR1 is SEHNR, CDR2 FQNEAQ, per germline (reference sequence). The CDR3 length is 15 residues. The CDR3 sequence is CASSRDPYGANEQFF. CDR3 nucleotide sequence: TGTGCCAGCAGCCGCGACCCGTATGGGGCCAATGAGCAGTTCTTC. Based on the CDR3 plus reference TRBV7-9 and TRBJ2-1, the full variable domain is DTGVSQNPRHKITKRGQNVTFRCDPISEHNRLYWYRQTLGQGPEFLTYFQNEAQLEKSRLLSDRFSAERPKGSFSTLEIQRTEQGDSAMYLCASSRDPYGANEQFFGPGTRLTVL.

This chain connects TRBV9 to TRBJ2-5; D is uncertain. This CDR3 has 15 residues. V was trimmed by 3 bases and J by 5 bases, leaving 17 bases between them. Germline assignment: CDR1 SGDLS and CDR2 YYNGEE. DNA of the CDR3: TGTGCCAGCAGCGAGTTTGGCTCCGCAAAGGAGACCCAGTACTTC. Translation gives CASSEFGSAKETQYF.

The rearrangement links TRBV30 to TRBJ1-2, with D possibly matching TRBD1 (5 bases). Germline V gives CDR1 GTSNPN, CDR2 SVGIG (reference sequence). This CDR3 contains 13 residues. V lost 2 bases to trimming and J lost 7 bases, with 14 bases between them. The CDR3 coding sequence is TGTGCCTGGAGTAAAGGGGCCAAGGGTGGCTACACCTTC. It codes for CAWSKGAKGGYTF.

The genes are TRBV11-2 and TRBJ1-2; the match to TRBD1 covers 11 bases. After removal of 1 base from V and 6 bases from J, the junction contained 4 bases not matched to a gene. Germline CDR1 reads SGHAT; CDR2 reads FQNNGV. The CDR3 runs to 15 residues. The CDR3 DNA reads as TGTGCCAGCAGCTTAGGGATGGGACAGGGGGATGGCTACACCTTC. Protein sequence: CASSLGMGQGDGYTF.

The chain is built from TRBV2 and TRBJ2-5; the match to TRBD1 covers 9 bases. Germline V gene lookup returns CDR1 SNHLY and CDR2 FYNNEI. The CDR3 spans 15 residues. Unmatched junction bases numbered 6, after V lost 6 bases and J lost 1 base. The CDR3 is CASRRGQGLQETQYF. The CDR3 coding sequence is TGTGCCAGCAGGAGGGGACAGGGACTCCAAGAGACCCAGTACTTC.

This clone has a handful of counts. The chain joins TRBV4-2 to TRBJ1-2; 9 bases agree with TRBD1. Per the germline V gene, CDR1 is LGHNA and CDR2 is YNFKEQ. V lost 4 bases to trimming and J lost 3 bases; unmatched junction nucleotides: 6. The CDR3 runs to 15 residues. The CDR3 sequence: CASSLDRGDDYGYTF. The CDR3 DNA follows: TGTGCCAGCAGCCTTGACAGGGGGGACGACTATGGCTACACCTTC.

This chain connects TRBV29-1 to TRBJ1-1; maybe TRBD1 (5 bases). The CDR3 loop spans 13 amino acids. The germline V gene has CDR1 SQVTM and CDR2 ANQGSEA. V lost 5 bases and J lost 3, with 13 bases in between. The CDR3 region is CSVRGGGYTEAFF. Here the CDR3 DNA reads TGCAGCGTTAGGGGTGGAGGGTACACTGAAGCTTTCTTT.

The chain has TRBV6-1 and TRBJ1-1; the D gene is possibly TRBD1 (5 bases). Germline CDR1 is MNHNS and CDR2 is SASEGT. The CDR3 extends over 16 amino acids. V was cut by 4 bases and J by 6 bases, with 21 bases left in between. CDR3 sequence reads: CASSGASGTGRPEAFF. As DNA, the CDR3 is TGTGCCAGCAGTGGAGCATCCGGGACCGGGAGGCCTGAAGCTTTCTTT.

V is TRBV18 and J is TRBJ2-1; the match to TRBD2 covers 15 bases. Germline lookup yields CDR1 KGHSH and CDR2 LQKENI. Trimming at V came to 6 bases and at J to 6 bases, leaving 6 bases not matched to a gene. The CDR3 length is 16 residues. CDR3 coding DNA: TGTGCCAGCTCCCGGACTAGCGGGGGGGCCATCAATGAGCAGTTCTTC. Protein product: CASSRTSGGAINEQFF.

V usage is TRBV27 and J usage is TRBJ1-1, with D hard to call. Germline V gene sequence: CDR1 MNHEY, CDR2 SMNVEV (reference sequence). This CDR3 contains 13 residues. Trimming cost V 5 bases and J 1 base, with 8 bases left between them. The CDR3, as DNA: TGTGCCAGCAGTCGGTCTGGGAACACTGAAGCTTTCTTT. It codes for CASSRSGNTEAFF.

The V gene is TRBV2, the J gene TRBJ2-2; a weak D match, TRBD2 (5 bases). This CDR3 comprises 15 residues. Trimming removed 0 bases from V and 9 bases from J, with 14 bases in between. The germline V gene encodes CDR1 SNHLY and CDR2 FYNNEI. The CDR3 spells CASSEAALEFRELFF. The CDR3 DNA is TGTGCCAGCAGTGAAGCGGCACTAGAATTCCGGGAGCTGTTTTTT.

The V gene is TRBV7-2, the J gene TRBJ1-2; TRBD1 matches at 8 bases. Trimming removed 5 bases from V and 3 bases from J; junction bases left unmatched: 8. Germline V gives CDR1 SGHTA, CDR2 FQGNSA. The CDR3 totals 15 residues. CDR3 in amino acids: CASSPWTGSDYGYTF. CDR3 nucleotides: TGTGCCAGCAGCCCTTGGACAGGGAGCGACTATGGCTACACCTTC.

This rearrangement joins TRBV5-4 to TRBJ2-5, with a weak D call TRBD2 (6 bases). The germline CDR1 and CDR2 sequences are SGHNT and YYREEE (reference sequence). The CDR3 covers 15 residues. Trimming removed 3 bases at V and 5 bases at J, with 17 bases between. CDR3 region: CASSWGLASGETQYF. The CDR3 DNA reads as TGTGCCAGCAGCTGGGGACTGGCGTCTGGGGAGACCCAGTACTTC.

This clone has a single count. The chain joins TRBV25-1 to TRBJ2-5; 7 bases are shared with TRBD2. This CDR3 comprises 15 residues. V lost 4 bases to trimming and J lost 3 bases; unmatched junction nucleotides: 8. Per germline, CDR1 MGHDK and CDR2 SYGVNS. The CDR3: CASSGFGDYKETQYF. The CDR3 nucleotides read TGTGCCAGCAGTGGGTTCGGGGACTACAAAGAGACCCAGTACTTC.

The rearrangement uses TRBV14 and TRBJ1-2, with TRBD1 matching over 8 bases. Losses at the gene ends were 6 bases for V and 3 bases for J; bases not matched to a gene: 3. Germline CDR1 is SGHDN and CDR2 is FVKESK. This CDR3 comprises 13 residues. CDR3 region: CASRLTGDYGYTF. The CDR3 DNA reads TGTGCCAGCAGGCTGACAGGGGACTATGGCTACACCTTC.

The rearrangement links TRBV19 to TRBJ2-7; the D gene is possibly TRBD2 (6 bases). Per the germline V gene, CDR1 is LNHDA and CDR2 is SQIVND (reference sequence). This CDR3 has 15 residues. V lost 2 bases to trimming and J lost 2 bases, with 13 bases between them. The CDR3 sequence is CASSIKGGETYEQYF. CDR3 bases: TGTGCCAGTAGTATAAAAGGAGGGGAAACCTACGAGCAGTACTTC.

The CDR3 protein is CAWSGQGGGGELFF. The CDR3 region has the DNA TGTGCCTGGAGTGGGCAGGGGGGTGGCGGGGAGCTGTTTTTT. This sequence joins TRBV30 and TRBJ2-2, with TRBD1 as a possible D gene (7 bases). The CDR3 spans 14 residues. V lost 1 base to trimming and J lost 7 bases, with 13 bases between them. Germline CDR1 is GTSNPN and CDR2 is SVGIG (reference sequence). Full variable domain (remainder filled in from reference TRBV30 and TRBJ2-2): SQTIHQWPATLVQPVGSPLSLECTVEGTSNPNLYWYRQAAGRGLQLLFYSVGIGQISSEVPQNLSASRPQDRQFILSSKKLLLSDSGFYLCAWSGQGGGGELFFGEGSRLTVL.

The rearrangement uses TRBV14 and TRBJ2-7, with a weak D call TRBD2 (6 bases). Trimming took off 1 base at V and 2 bases at J, with 15 bases between the two ends. Germline V gene sequence: CDR1 SGHDN, CDR2 FVKESK. The CDR3 totals 16 residues. CDR3 loop: CASSQVGGYLTYEQYF. The CDR3 DNA is TGTGCCAGCAGCCAAGTGGGGGGATACTTAACCTACGAGCAGTACTTC.

The J gene is TRBJ2-7, the V gene TRBV5-6; 11 bases align to TRBD1. Per germline, CDR1 SGHDT and CDR2 YYEEEE. The CDR3 loop spans 15 amino acids. The V and J ends lost 6 bases and 5 bases, in that order; junction bases with no gene match: 10. The CDR3 DNA reads TGTGCCAGCACCCTCGGGACAGGGGGAGTCCACGAGCAGTACTTC. It codes for CASTLGTGGVHEQYF.